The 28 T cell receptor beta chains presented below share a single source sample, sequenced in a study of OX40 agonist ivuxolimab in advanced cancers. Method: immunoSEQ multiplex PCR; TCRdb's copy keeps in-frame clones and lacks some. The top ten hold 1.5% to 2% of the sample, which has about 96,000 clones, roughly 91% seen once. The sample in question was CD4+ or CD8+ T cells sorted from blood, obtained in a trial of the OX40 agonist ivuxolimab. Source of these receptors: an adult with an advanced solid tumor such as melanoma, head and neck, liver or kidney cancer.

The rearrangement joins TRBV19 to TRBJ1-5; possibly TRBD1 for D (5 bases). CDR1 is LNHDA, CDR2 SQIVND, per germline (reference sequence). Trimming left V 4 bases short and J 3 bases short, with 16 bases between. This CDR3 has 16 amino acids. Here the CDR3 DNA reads TGTGCCAGTAGTAAACATCAGGGCAGGCACAATCAGCCCCAGCATTTT. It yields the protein CASSKHQGRHNQPQHF.

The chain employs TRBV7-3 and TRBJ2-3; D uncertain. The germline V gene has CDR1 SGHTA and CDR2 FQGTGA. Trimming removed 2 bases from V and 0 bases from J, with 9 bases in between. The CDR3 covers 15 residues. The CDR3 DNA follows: TGTGCCAGCAGCTTAGGGGAAACCAGCACAGATACGCAGTATTTT. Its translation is CASSLGETSTDTQYF.

CDR3 sequence reads: CASSLVAGPSLNTIYF. The CDR3 region has the DNA TGTGCCAGCAGCTTAGTGGCAGGACCTAGTTTAAACACCATATATTTT. The genes are TRBV7-2 and TRBJ1-3; the D is unclear. CDR3 length equals 16 residues. V lost 1 base to trimming and J lost 6 bases, with 16 bases between them. Germline assignment: CDR1 SGHTA and CDR2 FQGNSA. Full variable domain (outside the CDR3, taken from reference TRBV7-2 and TRBJ1-3): GAGVSQSPSNKVTEKGKDVELRCDPISGHTALYWYRQSLGQGLEFLIYFQGNSAPDKSGLPSDRFSAERTGGSVSTLTIQRTQQEDSAVYLCASSLVAGPSLNTIYFGEGSWLTVV.

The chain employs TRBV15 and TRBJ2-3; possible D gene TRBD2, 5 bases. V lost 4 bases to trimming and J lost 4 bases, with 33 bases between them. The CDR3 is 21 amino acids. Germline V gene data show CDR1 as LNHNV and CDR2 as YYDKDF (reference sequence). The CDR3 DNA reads TGTGCCACCAGCACCGAAGAGGTGGGTAGTCTGCTAGCCGGTTTTGCAGATACGCAGTATTTT. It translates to CATSTEEVGSLLAGFADTQYF.

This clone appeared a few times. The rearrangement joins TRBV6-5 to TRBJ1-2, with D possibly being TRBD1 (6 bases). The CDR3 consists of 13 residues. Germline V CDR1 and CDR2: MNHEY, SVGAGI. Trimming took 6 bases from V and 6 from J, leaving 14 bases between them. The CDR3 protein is CASSPQGGDGYTF. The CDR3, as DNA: TGTGCCAGCAGCCCACAGGGAGGGGATGGCTACACCTTC.

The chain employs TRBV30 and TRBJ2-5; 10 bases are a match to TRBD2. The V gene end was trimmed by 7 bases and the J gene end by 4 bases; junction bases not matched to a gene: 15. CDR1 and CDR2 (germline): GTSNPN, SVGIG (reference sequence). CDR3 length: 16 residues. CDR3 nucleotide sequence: TGTGCCTTTGGAGACGAAAGCGGGAGGGTTGCAGAGACCCAGTACTTC. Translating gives CAFGDESGRVAETQYF.

CDR3 loop: CASSNRQGPDTEAFF. The CDR3 DNA sequence: TGCGCCAGCAGCAACAGACAGGGCCCGGACACTGAAGCTTTCTTT. This chain joins TRBV5-1 and TRBJ1-1, with TRBD1 matching 7 bases. The CDR3 extends over 15 amino acids. The V and J ends lost 4 bases and 3 bases, in that order; junction bases with no gene match: 9. Germline CDR1 and CDR2: SGHRS and YFSETQ.

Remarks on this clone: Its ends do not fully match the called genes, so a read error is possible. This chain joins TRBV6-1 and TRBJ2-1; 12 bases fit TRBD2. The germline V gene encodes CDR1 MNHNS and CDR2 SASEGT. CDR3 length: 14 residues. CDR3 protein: CASSSLLAGGPPVF. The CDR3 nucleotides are TGTGCCAGCAGCTCCCTACTAGCGGGAGGCCCTCCGGTCTTC.

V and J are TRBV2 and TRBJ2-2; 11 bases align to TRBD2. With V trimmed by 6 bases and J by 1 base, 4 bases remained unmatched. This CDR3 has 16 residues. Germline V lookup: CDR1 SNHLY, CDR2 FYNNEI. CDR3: CASSPGTSGNTGELFF. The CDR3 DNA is TGTGCCAGCAGCCCCGGGACTAGCGGGAACACCGGGGAGCTGTTTTTT.

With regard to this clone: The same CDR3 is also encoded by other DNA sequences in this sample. The CDR3 loop reads CASSLAGGYNEQFF. CDR3 DNA: TGTGCCAGCAGCTTAGCGGGGGGATACAATGAGCAGTTCTTC. The rearrangement uses TRBV7-3 and TRBJ2-1, with 8 positions matching TRBD2. J lost 4 bases, V lost 2 bases, and 1 base had no gene match. This CDR3 has 14 amino acids. Germline V gene sequence: CDR1 SGHTA, CDR2 FQGTGA.

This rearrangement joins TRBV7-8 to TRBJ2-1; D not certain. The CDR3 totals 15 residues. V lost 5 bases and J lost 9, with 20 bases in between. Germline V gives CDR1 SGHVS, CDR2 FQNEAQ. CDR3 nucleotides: TGTGCCAGCAGCCTATCTTTACCTTACTTGGGTGAGCAGTTCTTC. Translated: CASSLSLPYLGEQFF.

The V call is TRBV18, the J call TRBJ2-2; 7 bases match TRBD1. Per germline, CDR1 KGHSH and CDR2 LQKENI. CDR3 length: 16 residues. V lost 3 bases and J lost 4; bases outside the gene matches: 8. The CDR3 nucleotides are TGTGCCAGCTCACCTAGGCGACAGGGCGCCACCGGGGAGCTGTTTTTT. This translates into CASSPRRQGATGELFF.

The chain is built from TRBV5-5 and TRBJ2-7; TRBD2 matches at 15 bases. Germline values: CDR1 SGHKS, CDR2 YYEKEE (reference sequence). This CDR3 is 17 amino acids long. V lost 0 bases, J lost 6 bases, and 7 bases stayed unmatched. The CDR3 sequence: CASSLVGLAGGPGEQYF. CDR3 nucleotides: TGTGCCAGCAGCTTGGTTGGACTAGCGGGAGGGCCGGGCGAGCAGTACTTC.

Here the CDR3 reads CASHTGRGSNQPQHF. The CDR3 DNA follows: TGTGCCAGCCACACGGGCCGGGGGAGCAATCAGCCCCAGCATTTT. The gene calls are TRBV2 and TRBJ1-5; D may be TRBD1 (5 bases). Germline CDR1 reads SNHLY; CDR2 reads FYNNEI. The CDR3 totals 15 residues. V was pared by 8 bases and J by 1 base, with 15 bases between.

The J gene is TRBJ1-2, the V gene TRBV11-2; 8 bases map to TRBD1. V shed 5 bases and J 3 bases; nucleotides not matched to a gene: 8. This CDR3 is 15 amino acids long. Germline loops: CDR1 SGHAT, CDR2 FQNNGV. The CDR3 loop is CASSRGGQGDYGYTF. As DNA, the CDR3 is TGTGCCAGCAGCCGAGGCGGACAGGGCGACTATGGCTACACCTTC.

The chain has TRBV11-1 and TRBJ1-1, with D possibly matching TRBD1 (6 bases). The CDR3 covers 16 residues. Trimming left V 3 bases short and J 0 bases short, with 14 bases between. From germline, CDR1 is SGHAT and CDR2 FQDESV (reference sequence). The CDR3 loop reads CASSLGWGHVNTEAFF. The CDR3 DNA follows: TGTGCCAGCAGCTTGGGGTGGGGACACGTGAACACTGAAGCTTTCTTT.

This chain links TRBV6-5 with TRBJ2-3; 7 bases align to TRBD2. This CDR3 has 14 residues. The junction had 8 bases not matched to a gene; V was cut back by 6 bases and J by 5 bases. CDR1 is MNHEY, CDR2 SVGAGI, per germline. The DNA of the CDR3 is TGTGCCAGCAGGCGGGGCGGGAGAGAAGATACGCAGTATTTT. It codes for CASRRGGREDTQYF.

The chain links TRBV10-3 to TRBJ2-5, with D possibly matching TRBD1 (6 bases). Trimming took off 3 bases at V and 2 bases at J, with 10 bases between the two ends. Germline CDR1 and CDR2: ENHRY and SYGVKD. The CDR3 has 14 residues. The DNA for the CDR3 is TGTGCCATCAGTGACCTCAGGGGACAAGAGACCCAGTACTTC. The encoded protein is CAISDLRGQETQYF.

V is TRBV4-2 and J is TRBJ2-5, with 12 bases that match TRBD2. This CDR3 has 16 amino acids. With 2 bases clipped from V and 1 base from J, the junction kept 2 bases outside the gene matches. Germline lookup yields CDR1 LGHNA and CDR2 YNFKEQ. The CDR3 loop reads CASSQWTSGIQETQYF. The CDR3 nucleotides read TGTGCCAGCAGCCAATGGACTAGCGGGATCCAAGAGACCCAGTACTTC.

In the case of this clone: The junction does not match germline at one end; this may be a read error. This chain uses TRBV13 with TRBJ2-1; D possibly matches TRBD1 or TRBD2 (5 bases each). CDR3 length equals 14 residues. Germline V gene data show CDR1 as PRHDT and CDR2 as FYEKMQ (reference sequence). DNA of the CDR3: TGTGCCAGCAGATTAGGGACGGACTACAATGAGCAGTTCTTC. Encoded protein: CASRLGTDYNEQFF.

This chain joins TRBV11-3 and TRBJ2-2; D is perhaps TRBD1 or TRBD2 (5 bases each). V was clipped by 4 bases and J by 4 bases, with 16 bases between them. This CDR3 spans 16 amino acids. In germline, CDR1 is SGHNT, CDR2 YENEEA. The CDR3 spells CASSWGAGAFTGELFF. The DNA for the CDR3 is TGTGCCAGCAGCTGGGGTGCCGGGGCTTTCACCGGGGAGCTGTTTTTT.

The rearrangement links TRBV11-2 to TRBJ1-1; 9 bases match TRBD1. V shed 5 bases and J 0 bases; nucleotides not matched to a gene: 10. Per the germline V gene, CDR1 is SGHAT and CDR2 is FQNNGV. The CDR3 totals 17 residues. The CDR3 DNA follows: TGTGCCAGCAGCCCGTTGGACAGGGGCCTCATGAACACTGAAGCTTTCTTT. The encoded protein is CASSPLDRGLMNTEAFF.

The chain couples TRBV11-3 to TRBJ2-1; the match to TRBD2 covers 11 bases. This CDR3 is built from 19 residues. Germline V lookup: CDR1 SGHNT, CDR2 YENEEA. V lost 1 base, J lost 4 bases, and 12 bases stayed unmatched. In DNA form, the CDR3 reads TGTGCCAGCAGCTTAGGATGGCTAGCGGGAGGAGGGGATTACAATGAGCAGTTCTTC. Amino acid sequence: CASSLGWLAGGGDYNEQFF.

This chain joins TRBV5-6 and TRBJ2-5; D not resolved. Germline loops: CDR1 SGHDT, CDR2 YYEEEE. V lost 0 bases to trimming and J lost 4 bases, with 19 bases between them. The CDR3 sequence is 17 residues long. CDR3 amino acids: CASSLAVGASVGETQYF. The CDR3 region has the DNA TGTGCCAGCAGCTTGGCCGTAGGAGCCTCCGTCGGAGAGACCCAGTACTTC.

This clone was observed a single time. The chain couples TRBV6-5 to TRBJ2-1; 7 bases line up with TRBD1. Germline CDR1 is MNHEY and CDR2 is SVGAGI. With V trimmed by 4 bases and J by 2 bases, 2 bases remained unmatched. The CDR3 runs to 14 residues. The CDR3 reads CASSSGQPYNEQFF. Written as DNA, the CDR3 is TGTGCCAGCAGTTCGGGACAGCCCTACAATGAGCAGTTCTTC.

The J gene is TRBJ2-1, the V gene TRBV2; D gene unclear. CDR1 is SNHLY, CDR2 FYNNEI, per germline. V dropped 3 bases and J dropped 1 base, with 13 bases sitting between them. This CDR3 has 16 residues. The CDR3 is CASSDLDAKSYNEQFF. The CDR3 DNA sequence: TGTGCCAGCAGTGATCTGGACGCTAAATCCTACAATGAGCAGTTCTTC.

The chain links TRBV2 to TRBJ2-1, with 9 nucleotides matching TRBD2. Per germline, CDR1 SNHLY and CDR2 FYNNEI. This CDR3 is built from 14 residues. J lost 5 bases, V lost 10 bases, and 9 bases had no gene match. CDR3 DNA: TGTGCCAACCGGCGGCTAGCGGGACACAATGAGCAGTTCTTC. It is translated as CANRRLAGHNEQFF.

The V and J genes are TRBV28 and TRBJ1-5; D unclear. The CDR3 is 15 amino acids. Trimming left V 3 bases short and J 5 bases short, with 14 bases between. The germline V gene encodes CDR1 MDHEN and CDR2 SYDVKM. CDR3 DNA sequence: TGTGCCAGCAGTTTCGCACCCAGTCCGGATCAGCCCCAGCATTTT. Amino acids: CASSFAPSPDQPQHF.